Sequencing of this TCR beta chain was carried out in a study of T-cell memory formation after mild COVID-19. About the research overall: Each donor largely had its own TCR clusters.

Turning to this clonotype: The target antigen is unknown.

The V segment lost 5 bases and the J segment 1 base; nucleotides outside the gene matches: 9. From germline, CDR1 is SSHAT and CDR2 FNYEAQ (reference sequence). The CDR3 extends over 16 amino acids. The study, taken as a whole, reports: The study detected some responding clones in pre-infection memory, suggesting cross-reactive memory joined.

TCR alpha and TCR beta cDNA libraries with sample barcodes and UMIs came from 5'RACE using constant-segment primers. TCRdb reprocessed the 5' RACE reads via MiXCR and lists one record per CDR3 protein. The profile shows about 120,000 distinct CDR3 sequences, roughly 15% of them singletons. This sequence was found in an adult woman who had mild COVID-19 (a few samples of this study predate the infection). Cell type and time point are not known. The rearrangement links TRBV7-7 to TRBJ2-5; TRBD2 matches at 8 bases. Sample: PBMCs or a T cell subset sorted from them (not recorded which). The CDR3 DNA is TGTGCCAGCAGCCCCGGGATTAGCGGGATCCAAGAGACCCAGTACTTC. Translating gives CASSPGISGIQETQYF.